Described below is a single T cell receptor (beta chain) sequence and its context. What it binds is not known. CDR3 length: 11 residues. Trimming shortened V by 5 bases and J by 3 bases, and 5 bases separated the two germline ends. Germline V CDR1 and CDR2: MNHEY, SVGAGI. Assay: immunoSEQ multiplex PCR; the TCRdb copy retains only in-frame clones and omits some. The table shows 99,000 or so clones, with roughly 87% occurring only once. These data originate in a study of graft-versus-host responses after intestinal transplantation. Study context: The study gave all recipients anti-thymocyte globulin induction, then tacrolimus and steroids for about three years. Study-level results: Circulating GvH clones peaking coincided with falling HvG clones soon after transplant. GvH clones were identified in recipient marrow, with some first appearing in ileum or blood. Those patients showing graft-donor T cell macrochimerism displayed high graft-versus-host to host-versus-graft clonal ratios in allografts.

The V and J genes are TRBV6-5 and TRBJ2-7, with D unresolved. The sequencing here drew on unstimulated CD4+ T cells sorted from spleen or lymph node cells, taken before intestinal transplant. The receptor's source is a human donor who received an intestinal transplant. CDR3 sequence (DNA): TGTGCCAGCAGTCGGAACTACGAGCAGTACTTC. Protein sequence: CASSRNYEQYF.